The 23 T cell receptor beta chains presented below share a single source sample, sequenced in a study of T-cell reconstitution after alpha-beta-depleted transplantation in children. The TCRbeta library was prepared with unique molecular identifiers. TCRdb reanalysed the PCR reads using MiXCR and keeps one entry per CDR3 protein. The repertoire holds approximately 650,000 distinct CDR3 sequences, with around 14% as singletons. Sequences were derived from PBMCs, sampled before TCRalphabeta/CD19-depleted stem cell transplant. The source is a girl aged 2 to 9 with congenital amegakaryocytic thrombocytopenia, due to receive a stem cell transplant.

This clonotype was counted ten times or more. J is TRBJ2-5 and V is TRBV20-1; no clear D. Germline V gene lookup returns CDR1 DFQATT and CDR2 SNEGSKA (reference sequence). Trimming pared 0 bases from V and 1 base from J, leaving 12 bases between. CDR3 length: 15 amino acids. The CDR3 spells CSARESSRGQETQYF. Written as DNA, the CDR3 is TGCAGTGCTAGAGAGTCGTCCCGTGGCCAAGAGACCCAGTACTTC.

In its sample, this clonotype was seen many times. This chain uses TRBV6-1 with TRBJ2-1; 12 bases are a match to TRBD2. V trimming: 7 bases; J trimming: 4 bases; junction bases outside the gene matches: 5. CDR3 length: 15 residues. Germline V lookup: CDR1 MNHNS, CDR2 SASEGT. The CDR3 is CASKSLAGGYNEQFF. CDR3 in DNA: TGTGCCAGCAAGAGCCTAGCGGGAGGGTACAATGAGCAGTTCTTC.

This clonotype was detected only a few times. In DNA, the CDR3 is TGTGCCAGCAGCTTTGCAGGGGGCAAATACAATGAGCAGTTCTTC. It codes for CASSFAGGKYNEQFF. The chain carries TRBV5-5 and TRBJ2-1; 8 bases align to TRBD1. V shed 2 bases and J 4 bases; nucleotides not matched to a gene: 5. The germline CDR1 and CDR2 sequences are SGHKS and YYEKEE (reference sequence). There are 15 residues in the CDR3.

This clonotype was detected many times. The chain joins TRBV20-1 to TRBJ2-1, with D perhaps matching TRBD1 (5 bases). Germline V gene data show CDR1 as DFQATT and CDR2 as SNEGSKA (reference sequence). V gave up 0 bases and J gave up 5 bases, with 8 bases separating them. The CDR3 contains 13 residues. The CDR3 DNA reads as TGCAGTGCTAGAGAATGGACAAACAATGAGCAGTTCTTC. Protein sequence: CSAREWTNNEQFF.

V gene TRBV20-1 combines with J gene TRBJ1-6, with D possibly TRBD1 on 5 matching bases. Deletions cut 5 bases from V and 8 bases from J, with 16 bases between. Germline assignment: CDR1 DFQATT and CDR2 SNEGSKA (reference sequence). The CDR3 is made up of 14 amino acids. The CDR3 here is CSAGRDGLHSPLHF. CDR3 nucleotide sequence: TGCAGTGCTGGCCGGGACGGACTCCATTCACCCCTCCACTTT.

As regards this clonotype: Compared with germline, one end of the junction differs, possibly owing to a read error. The chain combines TRBV20-1 with TRBJ2-1, with a weak D call TRBD2 (6 bases). The CDR3 has 13 residues. Germline CDR1 DFQATT, CDR2 SNEGSKA (reference sequence). The CDR3 here is CSATTSSHNEQFF. CDR3 DNA: TGCAGTGCTACCACTAGCTCCCACAATGAGCAGTTCTTC.

This clonotype was observed many times. J is TRBJ2-2 and V is TRBV6-1; D not certain. Trimming removed 6 bases at V and 5 bases at J, with 13 bases between. The CDR3 has 14 amino acids. CDR1 MNHNS and CDR2 SASEGT come from the germline V gene. CDR3 residues: CASRDNLGTGELFF. The CDR3 DNA reads as TGTGCCAGCAGAGACAATTTGGGTACCGGGGAGCTGTTTTTT.

This clonotype was observed at least ten times. The chain couples TRBV12-3 or TRBV12-4 to TRBJ2-7; tentative D call: TRBD1 (6 bases). The CDR3 has 11 residues. V lost 5 bases and J lost 12, with 14 bases in between. In DNA form, the CDR3 reads TGTGCCAGCAGTACCCACAGGGAGTCGTACTTC. Translating gives CASSTHRESYF.

This clonotype was observed many times. CDR3 DNA: TGCAGTGCTATGGAGGGCGGAAGGGGGGAGCTGTTTTTT. This codes for CSAMEGGRGELFF. J is TRBJ2-2 and V is TRBV20-1, with TRBD2 as a possible D gene (6 bases). V lost 4 bases and J lost 8, with 14 bases in between. This CDR3 is 13 amino acids long. The germline CDR1 and CDR2 sequences are DFQATT and SNEGSKA (reference sequence).

This clonotype was counted at least ten times. The chain combines TRBV12-3 or TRBV12-4 with TRBJ2-3; TRBD2 might be the D (6 bases). CDR3 length: 15 residues. Trimming left V 3 bases short and J 4 bases short, with 14 bases between. This chain's CDR3 is CASSFVGGSPDTQYF. The DNA for the CDR3 is TGTGCCAGCAGTTTTGTTGGAGGGTCCCCAGATACGCAGTATTTT.

This clonotype has at least ten counts. The genes are TRBV10-3 and TRBJ2-7; 10 bases align to TRBD1. CDR3 length equals 16 residues. J gave up 3 bases and V 4 bases, and 9 bases lay outside the gene matches. The germline V gene has CDR1 ENHRY and CDR2 SYGVKD. The CDR3 protein is CAISATGGPLSYEQYF. The CDR3 DNA sequence: TGTGCCATCAGTGCGACAGGGGGCCCTCTGAGCTACGAGCAGTACTTC.

With regard to this clonotype: Just one base apart from a much larger clone, this may be a read error. Here the CDR3 DNA reads TGTGCCAGCAGCCCGGGACATGGGGCGTACAATGAGCAGTTCTTC. Translating gives CASSPGHGAYNEQFF. The genes are TRBV7-6 and TRBJ2-1; D is perhaps TRBD1 (6 bases). The V gene's germline CDR1 is SGHVS and CDR2 FNYEAQ. The CDR3 totals 15 residues. The ends were cut back, 5 bases at V and 4 bases at J, with 15 bases in the middle.

This clonotype was counted between two and nine times. V and J are TRBV27 and TRBJ1-2, with unresolved D. Trimming stripped 6 bases from V and 3 bases from J, with 8 bases between. CDR1 MNHEY and CDR2 SMNVEV come from the germline V gene (reference sequence). The CDR3 consists of 12 residues. The CDR3 DNA follows: TGTGCCAGCAGGGGCGCCTACTATGGCTACACCTTC. The encoded protein is CASRGAYYGYTF.

This clonotype was seen only once. This chain uses TRBV27 with TRBJ1-3; D is unresolved. Germline values: CDR1 MNHEY, CDR2 SMNVEV (reference sequence). The ends were cut back, 7 bases at V and 0 bases at J, with 13 bases in the middle. This CDR3 has 15 amino acids. CDR3 DNA: TGTGCCAGCACCACTGGGGAGGACTCTGGAAACACCATATATTTT. It yields the protein CASTTGEDSGNTIYF.

This clonotype was counted ten times or more. The gene calls are TRBV10-3 and TRBJ1-6; D unresolved. V was cut by 3 bases and J by 10 bases, with 10 bases left in between. The CDR3 spans 13 residues. The V gene's germline CDR1 is ENHRY and CDR2 SYGVKD. Here the CDR3 reads CAISEQERSPLHF. The CDR3 nucleotides read TGTGCCATCAGTGAACAAGAGCGATCACCCCTCCACTTT.

This clonotype was seen at least ten times. The J gene is TRBJ2-1, the V gene TRBV4-1; 9 nucleotides agree with TRBD2. The trim removed 0 bases at V and 9 bases at J, leaving 9 bases unmatched. There are 16 residues in the CDR3. Looked up from germline, CDR1 is MGHRA and CDR2 is YSYEKL. CDR3 nucleotides: TGCGCCAGCAGCCAAGATCAGGGACTAGCCGTGGTTGAGCAGTTCTTC. Translation: CASSQDQGLAVVEQFF.

The chain recombines TRBV24-1 with TRBJ2-4; tentatively, D is TRBD1 (5 bases). The CDR3 spans 17 residues. Per germline, CDR1 KGHDR and CDR2 SFDVKD. V was cut by 9 bases and J by 3 bases, with 23 bases left in between. CDR3 bases: TGTGCCACCCGGCGGCACAGGTCCCTCTTCGGCAAAAACATTCAGTACTTC. Translating it yields CATRRHRSLFGKNIQYF.

V usage is TRBV7-3 and J usage is TRBJ2-1; 14 nucleotides match TRBD2. CDR1 is SGHTA, CDR2 FQGTGA, per germline. The CDR3 runs 16 residues. V dropped 5 bases and J dropped 9; count of bases not matched to a gene: 9. The CDR3 spells CASSLTGTSGRTEQFF. CDR3 in DNA: TGTGCCAGCAGCCTGACCGGGACTAGCGGGAGAACTGAGCAGTTCTTC.

This clonotype appeared a few times. This sequence joins TRBV10-3 and TRBJ2-2; 7 positions match TRBD1. The CDR3 runs to 13 residues. Trimming cost V 7 bases and J 4 bases; bases outside gene matches: 3. CDR1 is ENHRY, CDR2 SYGVKD, per germline. The CDR3 coding sequence is TGTGCCATCATTAACAGGGGCACCGGGGAGCTGTTTTTT. Protein sequence: CAIINRGTGELFF.

This clonotype turned up a few times. J is TRBJ1-3 and V is TRBV29-1; no firm D call. The CDR3 sequence is 13 residues long. The V gene lost 7 bases and the J gene lost 0 bases, with 10 bases spanning the gap. Germline-derived CDR1 and CDR2 are SQVTM and ANQGSEA. For the CDR3, the DNA is TGCAGCGCTAAGACCATCTCTGGAAACACCATATATTTT. Its translation is CSAKTISGNTIYF.

This clonotype was found once. The genes are TRBV2 and TRBJ2-1; the D is unclear. This CDR3 region has 15 residues. Germline V gene data show CDR1 as SNHLY and CDR2 as FYNNEI. Deletions cut 8 bases from V and 0 bases from J, with 14 bases between. CDR3 protein: CASLLAESSYNEQFF. The CDR3 DNA is TGTGCCAGCCTCCTCGCGGAGAGCTCCTACAATGAGCAGTTCTTC.

This clonotype was detected only a few times. V is TRBV7-9 and J is TRBJ2-6, with D perhaps matching TRBD2 (5 bases). CDR3 length: 16 residues. The germline V gene has CDR1 SEHNR and CDR2 FQNEAQ (reference sequence). Trimming left V 5 bases short and J 0 bases short, with 11 bases between. CDR3 loop: CASSGLLRSGANVLTF. DNA of the CDR3: TGTGCCAGCAGCGGACTCCTTCGCTCTGGGGCCAACGTCCTGACTTTC.

The sample holds a few counts of this clonotype. The chain joins TRBV14 to TRBJ1-6; no clear D. V was shortened by 4 bases and J by 14 bases, with 15 bases between the two germline ends. This CDR3 spans 13 amino acids. Germline assignment: CDR1 SGHDN and CDR2 FVKESK. CDR3 region: CASSRSHRPSLHF. CDR3 in DNA: TGTGCCAGCAGCCGTTCTCATAGACCATCCCTCCACTTT.